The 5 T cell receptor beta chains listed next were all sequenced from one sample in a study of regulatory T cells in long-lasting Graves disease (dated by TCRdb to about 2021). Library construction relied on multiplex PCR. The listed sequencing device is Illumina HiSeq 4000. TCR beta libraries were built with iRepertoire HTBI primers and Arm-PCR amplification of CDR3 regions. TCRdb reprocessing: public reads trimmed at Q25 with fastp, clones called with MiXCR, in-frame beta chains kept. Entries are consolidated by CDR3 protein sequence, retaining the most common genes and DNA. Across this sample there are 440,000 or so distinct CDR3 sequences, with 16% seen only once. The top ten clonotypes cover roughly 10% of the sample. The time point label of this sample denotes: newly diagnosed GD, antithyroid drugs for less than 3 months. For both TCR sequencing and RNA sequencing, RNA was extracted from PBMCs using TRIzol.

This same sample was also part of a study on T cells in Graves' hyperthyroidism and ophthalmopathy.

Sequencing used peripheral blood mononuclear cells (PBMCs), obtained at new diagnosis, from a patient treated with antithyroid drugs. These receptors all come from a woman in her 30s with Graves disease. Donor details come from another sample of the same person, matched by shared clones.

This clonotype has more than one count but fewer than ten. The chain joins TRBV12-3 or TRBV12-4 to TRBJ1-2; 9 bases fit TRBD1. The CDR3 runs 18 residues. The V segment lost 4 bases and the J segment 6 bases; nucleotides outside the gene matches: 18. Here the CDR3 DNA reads TGTGCCAGCAGTTCGCCAAGGGGACAGGGCCAAGAGAGGAATGGCTACACCTTC. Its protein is CASSSPRGQGQERNGYTF.

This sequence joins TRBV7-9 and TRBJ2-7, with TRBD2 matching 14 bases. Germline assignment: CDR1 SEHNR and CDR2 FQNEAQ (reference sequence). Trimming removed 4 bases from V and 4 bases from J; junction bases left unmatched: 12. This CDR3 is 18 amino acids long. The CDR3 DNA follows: TGTGCCAGCAGCTCGGGTTCTGGGACTAGCGGGAGATCATACGAGCAGTACTTC. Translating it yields CASSSGSGTSGRSYEQYF. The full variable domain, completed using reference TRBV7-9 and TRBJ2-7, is DTGVSQNPRHKITKRGQNVTFRCDPISEHNRLYWYRQTLGQGPEFLTYFQNEAQLEKSRLLSDRFSAERPKGSFSTLEIQRTEQGDSAMYLCASSSGSGTSGRSYEQYFGPGTRLTVT.

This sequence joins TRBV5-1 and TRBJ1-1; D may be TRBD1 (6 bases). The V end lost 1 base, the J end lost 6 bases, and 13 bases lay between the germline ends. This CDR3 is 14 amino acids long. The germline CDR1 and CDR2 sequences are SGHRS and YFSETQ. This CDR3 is CASSLRGGGAEAFF. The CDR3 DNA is TGCGCCAGCAGCTTGAGGGGGGGTGGGGCTGAAGCTTTCTTT.

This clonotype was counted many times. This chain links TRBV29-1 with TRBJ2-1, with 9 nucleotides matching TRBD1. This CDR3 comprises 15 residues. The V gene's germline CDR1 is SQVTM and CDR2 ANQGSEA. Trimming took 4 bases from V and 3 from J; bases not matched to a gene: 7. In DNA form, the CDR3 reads TGCAGCGTTGGAGATCACAGGGGGCTCTACAATGAGCAGTTCTTC. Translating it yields CSVGDHRGLYNEQFF.

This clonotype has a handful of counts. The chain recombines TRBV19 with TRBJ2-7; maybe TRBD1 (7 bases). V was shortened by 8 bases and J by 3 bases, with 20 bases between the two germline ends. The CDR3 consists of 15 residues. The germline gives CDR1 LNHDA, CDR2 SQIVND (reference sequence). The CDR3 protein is CASSLSGDSGYEQYF. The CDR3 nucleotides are TGTGCCAGTTCCCTTTCGGGGGACAGTGGCTACGAGCAGTACTTC.